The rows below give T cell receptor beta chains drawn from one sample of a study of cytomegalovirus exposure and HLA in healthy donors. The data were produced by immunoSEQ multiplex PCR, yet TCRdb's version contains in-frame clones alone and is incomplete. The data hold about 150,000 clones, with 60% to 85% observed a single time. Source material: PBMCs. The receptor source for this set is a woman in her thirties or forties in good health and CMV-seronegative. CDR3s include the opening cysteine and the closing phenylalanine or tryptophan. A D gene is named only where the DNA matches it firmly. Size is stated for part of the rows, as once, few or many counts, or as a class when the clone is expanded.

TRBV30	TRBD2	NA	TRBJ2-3	CAWSAGLAGADTQYF	TGTGCCTGGAGTGCGGGACTAGCAGGGGCAGATACGCAGTATTTT
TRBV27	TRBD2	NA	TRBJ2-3	CASSSASGLYTDTQYF	TGTGCCAGCAGTTCAGCTAGCGGGCTGTACACAGATACGCAGTATTTT
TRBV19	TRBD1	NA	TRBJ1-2	CASSISRDRGGYTF	TGTGCCAGTAGTATATCCCGGGACAGGGGGGGCTACACCTTC
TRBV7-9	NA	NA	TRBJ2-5	CASSPTPGRETQYF	TGTGCCAGCAGCCCAACGCCGGGTCGGGAGACCCAGTACTTC
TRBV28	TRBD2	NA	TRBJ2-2	CASRGAGVGTGELFF	TGTGCCAGTAGAGGCGCGGGAGTAGGCACCGGGGAGCTGTTTTTT
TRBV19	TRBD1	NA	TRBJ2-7	CASSRRTGLGYEQYF	TGTGCCAGTAGTAGGCGGACAGGGCTTGGTTACGAGCAGTACTTC
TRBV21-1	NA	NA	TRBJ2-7	CASSKEGGGHYEQYF	TGTGCCAGCAGCAAAGAGGGAGGGGGTCACTACGAGCAGTACTTC
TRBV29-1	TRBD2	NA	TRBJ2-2	CSVAKDQMAGVTGELFF	TGCAGCGTCGCCAAGGATCAGATGGCGGGAGTAACCGGGGAGCTGTTTTTT
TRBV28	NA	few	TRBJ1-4	CASSLPSVPADRKTNEKLFF	TGTGCCAGCAGTTTACCCTCTGTTCCGGCAGACAGGAAGACTAATGAAAAACTGTTTTTT
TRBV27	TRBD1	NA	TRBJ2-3	CASSLLGGLMTTQYF	TGTGCCAGCAGTTTACTAGGGGGCCTAATGACTACGCAGTATTTT
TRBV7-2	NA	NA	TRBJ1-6	CASSLWGVAGAALHF	TGTGCCAGCAGCTTATGGGGGGTAGCCGGTGCAGCCCTCCACTTT
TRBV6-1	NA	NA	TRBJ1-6	CATRRDSYNSPLHF	TGTGCCACGCGGAGGGACTCCTATAATTCACCCCTCCACTTT
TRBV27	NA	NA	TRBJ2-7	CASSSLGADSYEQYF	TGTGCCAGCAGTTCCCTGGGAGCGGATTCCTACGAGCAGTACTTC
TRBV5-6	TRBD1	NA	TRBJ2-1	CASSLVGQGARQFF	TGTGCCAGCAGCTTGGTGGGACAGGGGGCGAGGCAGTTCTTC
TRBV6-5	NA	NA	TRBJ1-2	CASSYSGAPRYGYTF	TGTGCCAGCAGTTACTCGGGGGCCCCGCGATATGGCTACACCTTC
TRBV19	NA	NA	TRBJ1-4	CASTPGGGKLFF	TGTGCCAGTACCCCCGGGGGGGGCAAACTGTTTTTT
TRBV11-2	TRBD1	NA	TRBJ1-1	CASSLGDREVAEAFF	TGTGCCAGCAGCTTAGGGGACAGGGAGGTGGCTGAAGCTTTCTTT
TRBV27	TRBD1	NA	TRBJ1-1	CASSFLPGGASEAFF	TGTGCCAGCAGTTTTTTGCCAGGGGGCGCTTCTGAAGCTTTCTTT
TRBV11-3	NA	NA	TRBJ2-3	CASSFPGTDTQYF	TGTGCCAGCAGCTTCCCTGGCACAGATACGCAGTATTTT
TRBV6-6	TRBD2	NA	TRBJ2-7	CATWQRGGSSYEQYF	TGTGCCACCTGGCAGCGGGGGGGGAGCTCCTACGAGCAGTACTTC
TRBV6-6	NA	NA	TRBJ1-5	CASSYGGQANQPQHF	TGTGCCAGCAGTTACGGGGGACAAGCTAATCAGCCCCAGCATTTT
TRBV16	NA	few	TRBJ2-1	CASSQQGLGTNEQFF	TGTGCCAGCAGCCAACAGGGGCTAGGGACGAATGAGCAGTTCTTC